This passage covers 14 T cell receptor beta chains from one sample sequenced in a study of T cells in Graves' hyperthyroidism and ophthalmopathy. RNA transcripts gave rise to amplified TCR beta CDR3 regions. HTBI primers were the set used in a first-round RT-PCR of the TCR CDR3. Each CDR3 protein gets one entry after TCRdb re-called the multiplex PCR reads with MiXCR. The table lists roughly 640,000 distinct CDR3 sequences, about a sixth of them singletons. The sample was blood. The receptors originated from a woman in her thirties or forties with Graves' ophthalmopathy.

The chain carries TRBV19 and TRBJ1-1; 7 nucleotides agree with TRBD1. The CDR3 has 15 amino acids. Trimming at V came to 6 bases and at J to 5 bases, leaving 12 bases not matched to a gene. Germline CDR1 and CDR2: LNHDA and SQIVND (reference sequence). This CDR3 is CASSKVTGRGTEAFF. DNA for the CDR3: TGTGCCAGTAGCAAAGTGACAGGGCGGGGAACTGAAGCTTTCTTT.

For the CDR3, the DNA is TGTGCCAGCAGCTTAGGGGGGGTACGGGATTCACCCCTCCACTTT. Translated, it gives CASSLGGVRDSPLHF. The J gene is TRBJ1-6, the V gene TRBV7-9; the D gene is possibly TRBD1 (5 bases). The ends were cut back, 1 base at V and 8 bases at J, with 12 bases in the middle. The germline V gene encodes CDR1 SEHNR and CDR2 FQNEAQ (reference sequence). The CDR3 runs to 15 residues.

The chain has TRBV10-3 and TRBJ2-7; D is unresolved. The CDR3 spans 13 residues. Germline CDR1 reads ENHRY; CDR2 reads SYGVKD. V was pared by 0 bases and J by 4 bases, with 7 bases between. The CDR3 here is CAISESLGYEQYF. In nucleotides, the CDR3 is TGTGCCATCAGTGAGTCGTTGGGTTACGAGCAGTACTTC.

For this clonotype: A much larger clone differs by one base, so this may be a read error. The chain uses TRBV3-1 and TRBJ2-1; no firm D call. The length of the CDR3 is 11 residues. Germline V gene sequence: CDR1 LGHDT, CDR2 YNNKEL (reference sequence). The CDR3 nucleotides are TGTGCCAGCAGCCAATACAGTGAGCAGTTCTTC. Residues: CASSQYSEQFF.

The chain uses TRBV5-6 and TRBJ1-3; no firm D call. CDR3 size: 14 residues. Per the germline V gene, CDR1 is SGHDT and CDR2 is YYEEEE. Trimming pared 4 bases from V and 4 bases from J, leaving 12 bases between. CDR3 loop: CASSHQTRGNTIYF. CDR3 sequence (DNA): TGTGCCAGCAGCCATCAAACGCGGGGAAACACCATATATTTT.

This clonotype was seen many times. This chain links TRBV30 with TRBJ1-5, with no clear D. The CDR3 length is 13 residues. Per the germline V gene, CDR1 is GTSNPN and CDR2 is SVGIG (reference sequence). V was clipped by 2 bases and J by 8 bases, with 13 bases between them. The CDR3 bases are TGTGCCTGGAGTCCTGATGGTCCGGAGCCCCAGCATTTT. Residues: CAWSPDGPEPQHF. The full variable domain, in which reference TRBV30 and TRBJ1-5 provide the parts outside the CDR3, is SQTIHQWPATLVQPVGSPLSLECTVEGTSNPNLYWYRQAAGRGLQLLFYSVGIGQISSEVPQNLSASRPQDRQFILSSKKLLLSDSGFYLCAWSPDGPEPQHFGDGTRLSIL.

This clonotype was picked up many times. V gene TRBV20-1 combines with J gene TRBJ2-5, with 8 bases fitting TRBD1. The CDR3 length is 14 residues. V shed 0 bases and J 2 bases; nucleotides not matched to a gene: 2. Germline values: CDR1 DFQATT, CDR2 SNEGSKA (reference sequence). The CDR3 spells CSARDHRGQETQYF. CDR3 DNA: TGCAGTGCTAGAGATCACAGGGGGCAAGAGACCCAGTACTTC.

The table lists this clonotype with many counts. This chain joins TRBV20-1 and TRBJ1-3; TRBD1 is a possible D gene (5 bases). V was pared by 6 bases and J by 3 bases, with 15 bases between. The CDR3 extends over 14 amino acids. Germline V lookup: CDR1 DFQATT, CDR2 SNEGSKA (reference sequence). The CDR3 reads CSAKGVLYGNTIYF. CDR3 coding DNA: TGCAGTGCCAAAGGGGTTTTGTATGGAAACACCATATATTTT.

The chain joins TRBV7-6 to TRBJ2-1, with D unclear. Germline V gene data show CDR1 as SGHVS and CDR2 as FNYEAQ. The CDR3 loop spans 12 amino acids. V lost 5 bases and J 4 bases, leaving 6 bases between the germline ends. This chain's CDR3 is CASSTLYNEQFF. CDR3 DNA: TGTGCCAGCAGCACTCTATACAATGAGCAGTTCTTC.

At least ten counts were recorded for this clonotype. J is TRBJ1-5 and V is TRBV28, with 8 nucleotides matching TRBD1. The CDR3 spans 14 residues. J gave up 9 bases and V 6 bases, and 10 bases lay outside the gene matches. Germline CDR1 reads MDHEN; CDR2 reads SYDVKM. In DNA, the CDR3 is TGTGCCAGCAGGGGGACAGGAGGAATAGGGCCCCAGCATTTT. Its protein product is CASRGTGGIGPQHF.

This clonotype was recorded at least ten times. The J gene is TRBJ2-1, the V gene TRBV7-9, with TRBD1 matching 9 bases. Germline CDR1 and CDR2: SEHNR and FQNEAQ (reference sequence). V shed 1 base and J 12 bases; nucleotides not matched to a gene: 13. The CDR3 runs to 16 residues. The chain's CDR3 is CASSLDPGQGSSGQFF. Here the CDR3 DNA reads TGTGCCAGCAGCTTAGATCCGGGACAGGGCTCCTCGGGGCAGTTCTTC.

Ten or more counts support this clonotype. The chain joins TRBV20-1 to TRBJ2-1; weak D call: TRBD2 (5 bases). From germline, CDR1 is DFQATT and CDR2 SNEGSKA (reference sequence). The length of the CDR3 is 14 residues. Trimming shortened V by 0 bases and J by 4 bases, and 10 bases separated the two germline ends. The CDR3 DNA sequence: TGCAGTGCTAGAGATAAGCGGACTTACAATGAGCAGTTCTTC. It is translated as CSARDKRTYNEQFF.

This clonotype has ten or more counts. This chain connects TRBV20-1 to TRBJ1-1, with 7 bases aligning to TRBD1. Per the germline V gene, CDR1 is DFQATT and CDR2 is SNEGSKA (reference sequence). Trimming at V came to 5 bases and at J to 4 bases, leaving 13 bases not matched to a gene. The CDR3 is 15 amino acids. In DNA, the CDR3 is TGCAGTGCTCCCCCGCCCAGGGGGGGATCCACTGAAGCTTTCTTT. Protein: CSAPPPRGGSTEAFF.

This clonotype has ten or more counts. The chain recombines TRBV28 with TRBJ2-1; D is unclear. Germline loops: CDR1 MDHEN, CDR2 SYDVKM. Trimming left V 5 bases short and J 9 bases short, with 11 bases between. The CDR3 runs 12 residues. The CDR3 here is CASSLMRGEQFF. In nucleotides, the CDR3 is TGTGCCAGCAGTCTTATGCGCGGTGAGCAGTTCTTC.